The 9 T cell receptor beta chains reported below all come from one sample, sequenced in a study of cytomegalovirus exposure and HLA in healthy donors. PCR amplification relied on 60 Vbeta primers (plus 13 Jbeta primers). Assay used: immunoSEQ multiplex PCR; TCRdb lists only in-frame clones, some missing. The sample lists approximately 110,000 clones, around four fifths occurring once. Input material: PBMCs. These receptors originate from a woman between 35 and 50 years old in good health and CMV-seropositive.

CDR3 nucleotide sequence: TGTGCCATCAGTGGAAGGGTAAATAGCGAAGAAGCTTTCTTT. This sequence encodes CAISGRVNSEEAFF. The genes are TRBV10-3 and TRBJ1-1; D is unclear. The CDR3 loop spans 14 amino acids. The V gene lost 4 bases and the J gene lost 8 bases, with 17 bases spanning the gap. Germline CDR1 reads ENHRY; CDR2 reads SYGVKD.

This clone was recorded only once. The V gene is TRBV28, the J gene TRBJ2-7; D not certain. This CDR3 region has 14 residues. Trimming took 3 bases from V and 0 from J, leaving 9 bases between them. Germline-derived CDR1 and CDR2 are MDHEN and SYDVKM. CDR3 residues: CASSFGRYSYEQYF. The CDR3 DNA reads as TGTGCCAGCAGTTTCGGTCGGTACTCCTACGAGCAGTACTTC.

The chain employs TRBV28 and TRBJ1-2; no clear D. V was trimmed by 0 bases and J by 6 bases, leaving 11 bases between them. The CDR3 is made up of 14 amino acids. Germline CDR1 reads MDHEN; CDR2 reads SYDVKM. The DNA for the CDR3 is TGTGCCAGCAGTTTATGGGGCAAGAATGATGGCTACACCTTC. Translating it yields CASSLWGKNDGYTF.

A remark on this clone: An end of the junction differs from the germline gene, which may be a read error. CDR3 in DNA: TGTGCCAGCAGCTCTGGGGTCAGGGTCTTC. Residues: CASSSGVRVF. J is TRBJ2-1 and V is TRBV7-9, with D perhaps matching TRBD1 (5 bases). CDR1 SEHNR and CDR2 FQNEAQ come from the germline V gene (reference sequence). The CDR3 contains 10 residues. The whole variable domain, filled in from reference TRBV7-9 and TRBJ2-1, reads DTGVSQNPRHKITKRGQNVTFRCDPISEHNRLYWYRQTLGQGPEFLTYFQNEAQLEKSRLLSDRFSAERPKGSFSTLEIQRTEQGDSAMYLCASSSGVRVFGPGTRLTVL.

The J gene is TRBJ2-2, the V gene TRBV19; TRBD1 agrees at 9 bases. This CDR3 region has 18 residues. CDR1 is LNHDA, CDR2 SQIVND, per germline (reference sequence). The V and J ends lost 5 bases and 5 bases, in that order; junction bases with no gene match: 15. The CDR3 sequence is CASSHRTGALGSTGELFF. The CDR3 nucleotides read TGTGCCAGTAGTCATCGGACAGGGGCCCTGGGTAGTACCGGGGAGCTGTTTTTT.

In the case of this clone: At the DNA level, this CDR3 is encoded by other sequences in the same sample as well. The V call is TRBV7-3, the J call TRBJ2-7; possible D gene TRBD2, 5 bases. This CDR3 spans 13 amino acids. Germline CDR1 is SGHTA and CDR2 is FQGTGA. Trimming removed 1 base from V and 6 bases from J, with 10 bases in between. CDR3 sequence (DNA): TGTGCCAGCAGCTTAAGGGAAGGAGGCGAGCAGTACTTC. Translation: CASSLREGGEQYF.

The CDR3 reads CASSEWGGGETQYF. The CDR3, as DNA: TGCGCCAGCAGTGAGTGGGGCGGGGGAGAGACCCAGTACTTC. This rearrangement joins TRBV10-1 to TRBJ2-5; 7 bases agree with TRBD2. The V gene end was trimmed by 1 base and the J gene end by 4 bases; junction bases not matched to a gene: 3. Looked up from germline, CDR1 is WNHNN and CDR2 is SYGVQD (reference sequence). The CDR3 is 14 amino acids.

DNA for the CDR3: TGTGCCAGCAGTGTCGGGACAGCTAACACCGGGGAGCTGTTTTTT. Translating gives CASSVGTANTGELFF. V usage is TRBV28 and J usage is TRBJ2-2; TRBD1 matches 7 bases. With 5 bases clipped from V and 2 bases from J, the junction kept 5 bases outside the gene matches. The CDR3 is 15 amino acids. Per the germline V gene, CDR1 is MDHEN and CDR2 is SYDVKM.

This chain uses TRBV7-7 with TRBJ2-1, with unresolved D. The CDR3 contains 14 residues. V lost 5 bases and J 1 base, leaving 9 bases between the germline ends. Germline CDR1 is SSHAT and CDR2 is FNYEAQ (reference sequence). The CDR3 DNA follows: TGTGCCAGCAGCCCATCGAGGTCCTACAATGAGCAGTTCTTC. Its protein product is CASSPSRSYNEQFF.